This TCR beta chain was sequenced for a study of regulatory T cells in long-lasting Graves disease. Looking at the study overall: Over 5 years of antithyroid drugs plus positive TSH receptor antibodies defined persistent Graves' disease.

Only a few counts were recorded for this clonotype. Its specificity is unknown. The CDR3 contains 12 residues. Trimming took off 5 bases at V and 6 bases at J, with 10 bases between the two ends. Germline CDR1 MNHEY, CDR2 SVGEGT. Time point indicated: persistent/refractory GD, antithyroid drugs over 5 years with positive TRAb. RNA isolated from PBMCs was used to make the TCR library. Findings and caveats of the study: Patients with persistent Graves' had lower TCR diversity than newly diagnosed patients. Favoring TRBV28, TRBJ1-2 and TRBJ2-5 was a feature seen in persistent disease. The sample size was small, and this may have reduced accuracy.

Researchers made TCR beta libraries by using iRepertoire HTBI primers and running Arm-PCR on CDR3 regions. One entry per CDR3 protein, called by TCRdb with MiXCR from the multiplex PCR reads. The top ten hold around 21% of the sample, which has about 400,000 distinct CDR3 sequences, less than 25% seen once. The TCR comes from a female donor with Graves disease. The chain employs TRBV6-2 or TRBV6-3 and TRBJ1-1; no firm D call. The starting material was peripheral blood mononuclear cells (PBMCs), obtained when the disease was refractory, from a patient treated with antithyroid drugs. DNA of the CDR3: TGTGCCAGCAGTGATGGAAACCCTGAAGCTTTCTTT. This gives the protein CASSDGNPEAFF.